The entry that follows covers one T cell receptor (beta chain) sequence. The antigen it binds to is not known. Within one base of it there is no much larger clone, and no base qualities were kept. This entry comes from a study of OX40 agonist ivuxolimab in advanced cancers. About the investigation overall: Ivuxolimab was an agonistic, fully human IgG2 monoclonal antibody directed against OX40 (CD134), a costimulatory receptor. Intravenous ivuxolimab was administered to patients every 2 weeks at six dose levels: 0.01, 0.1, 0.3, 1.5, 3 and 10 mg/kg. Of the roughly 52 dose-escalation patients, hepatocellular carcinoma was present in about 20, melanoma in approximately 15, renal cell carcinoma in 9 and head and neck cancer in 9. The dose-escalation cohort was 80% to 90% male with a mean age of about 60 years, ranging from about 23 to 85. Prior anti-PD-1, anti-PD-L1 or anti-CTLA-4 therapy was permitted, and checkpoint inhibitors had been received by roughly 40% of dose-escalation patients. Partial responses were achieved by three dose-escalation patients, of whom one had hepatocellular carcinoma and two had cutaneous melanoma. The point of sequencing TCRbeta in the periphery was to test whether ivuxolimab changed TCR sequence diversity and drove clonal T-cell expansion. The paper reports the monotherapy dose-escalation portion (N ≈ 52 patients) of the phase I ivuxolimab trial.

To sequence the TCRbeta CDR3 region, genomic DNA was isolated from the sorted cells. TCRbeta CDR3 regions were sequenced using the immunoSEQ Assay. TCRdb took over this immuneACCESS table, retaining in-frame rearrangements with V and J assigned. Such tables are incomplete; in checked studies, under half of the missing clones stem from an unresolved V gene, and the remainder is unexplained. The sample has about 26,000 clones on record, around four fifths of them singletons. 26% of the sample comes from the top ten. Overall results and qualifications from the work: The antigen specificity of the peripheral T cells that underwent clonal expansion was not determined. On average, CD8+ T cells showed more expanded clones than CD4+ T cells after ivuxolimab. In the 0.1-3.0 mg/kg groups, partial responders had among the lowest normalized peripheral clonal expansion, particularly in CD8+ T cells. Low levels of normalized T-cell clonal expansion were also seen in some patients who did not respond. Clonal expansion of both CD4+ and CD8+ blood T cells was observed from baseline to week 6 at doses 0.1 to 3.0 mg/kg.

Patients with a history of autoimmune disease or receiving systemic immunosuppression were excluded from the trial. In every dose cohort, peripheral blood was drawn for TCR sequencing at baseline, cycle 4 day 1, and cycle 7 day 1. Samples came from an open-label, multicenter, first-in-human phase I dose-escalation trial of ivuxolimab. The trial enrolled adults with locally advanced or metastatic head and neck squamous cell, hepatocellular, melanoma or renal cell carcinoma. Before TCR sequencing, CD4+ T cells and CD8+ T cells from peripheral blood were sorted into separate populations. CDR1 SGDLS and CDR2 YYNGEE were looked up in the germline V gene. Reading from cysteine to phenylalanine, the CDR3 counts 15 amino acids. The sequence is cut down to CDR3 DNA, 45 bases in frame from base 1. The junction shows trimming of 0 bases on V and 5 bases on J, and the gene matches do not reach 6 bases of it.

The V gene is TRBV9 and the J gene is TRBJ2-3, with 7 bases in between that match TRBD2. The source is an adult with an advanced solid tumor such as melanoma, head and neck, liver or kidney cancer. Sequencing used CD4+ or CD8+ T cells sorted from blood, obtained in a trial of the OX40 agonist ivuxolimab. The nucleotide sequence reads TGTGCCAGCAGCGTAGGACTAGCTTTTGGAGATACGCAGTATTTT. Translated, it gives CASSVGLAFGDTQYF.